This T cell receptor beta chain was captured by sequencing in a study of blood T cells in healthy people across ages (dated by TCRdb to between 2014 and 2017). At the level of the whole study: In model experiments, roughly one uniquely barcoded TCR beta cDNA molecule per two T cells was captured by template switching. Using deep sequencing normalized with unique cDNA molecular identifiers, the study measured how TCR beta repertoire diversity changes with age. To avoid experimental bias, donors of different ages were randomly spread across the sequencing lanes. The donors were split into four age groups: young (average around 17 years), middle-aged (roughly 40), aged (62) and long-lived (approximately 80). Two additional independent replicas of 1 million unique cDNA reads from the same blood draw were analyzed for two donors (one aged 18 to 29 and one aged 80 or older). Results the study describes overall, beyond this receptor: Because profiling used bulk unsorted PBMCs, naive and antigen-experienced compartments could not be compared conclusively. Estimates of total diversity from one million sequenced T cells were regarded as lower bounds and underestimates. The percentage of naive T cells measured by flow cytometry correlated strongly with observed TCR beta diversity. Observed TCR beta diversity per million T cells fell roughly linearly with age, and a significant reduction was already apparent by age roughly 40. The CMV infection status of donors was not known, potentially confounding age-related changes in expanded clonotypes. Compared with the aged group, the long-lived group had more naive CD4+ T cells, fewer expanded clones and increased TCR diversity, suggesting age selection.

The library was produced with 5' RACE. Sequencer: Illumina HiSeq 2500. A second PCR of roughly 6 to 12 cycles was run with a J-beta primer mix and a sample-barcoded 5' primer. Each TCR beta cDNA molecule received a unique molecular identifier from a template-switch 5' adaptor carrying 12 random nucleotides. At least 2.5 million CDR3-containing paired-end reads were obtained from each sample. First-strand cDNA was synthesized from all RNA with the Mint cDNA synthesis kit, primed by a TRBC-specific oligonucleotide. All cDNA was treated with uracil-DNA glycosylase and then went through a first 18-cycle PCR with the universal primers M1SS and BC2_uni_R. Per the authors' processing: Each sample was normalized by randomly selecting 1 million high-quality reads, each carrying a distinct molecular identifier. Instead of being binned into consensus sequences, reads that shared molecular identifiers were thrown out. MiTCR, set to a Q25 quality threshold and the strictest error-elimination algorithm, was used for CDR3 identification, clonotype clustering and error correction. A nonparametric unseen species model using Euler transformation provided a lower-bound estimate of total TCR beta diversity. TCRdb reprocessing: public reads trimmed at Q25 with fastp, clones called with MiXCR, in-frame beta chains kept. Rows are combined by CDR3 protein, so each entry shows the most common genes and DNA. The V and J calls and clone size are TCRdb's, not the authors'. For this sample there are hundreds of thousands of distinct CDR3 sequences; 29% appear just once. The top ten hold approximately 15% of the sample.

The donors were roughly 40 Caucasian individuals from Russia, aged roughly 6 to 90 years, who were systemically healthy. Each donor gave approximately 9.4 milliliters of peripheral blood, drawn into EDTA-treated Vacutainer tubes. Ficoll-Paque density-gradient centrifugation was used to isolate PBMCs, with at least 7 million obtained per sample. Total RNA, at least 6 micrograms per sample, was extracted from PBMCs with Trizol reagent. The percentages of naive CD45RAhigh/CD27high T cells were determined by flow cytometry on a PBMC aliquot from every donor. On this clonotype: The target of this receptor is not known. Base qualities are missing; no much larger clone stands one base away.

The V end loses 0 bases and the J end loses 0 bases, and a stretch of 3 bases separates them. From the cysteine up to the phenylalanine, the CDR3 has a length of 12 residues. Only CDR3 DNA remains: 36 bases, in frame from the first base. CDR1 and CDR2 were assigned from the germline V gene as SQVTM and ANQGSEA. This TCR was recovered from a woman older than 75 in good health. Here the chain combines TRBV29-1 and TRBJ2-7; the D gene assignment is ambiguous. The sequenced sample consisted of blood. The sequenced DNA: TGCAGCGTTGAAGAATCCTCCTACGAGCAGTACTTC. It codes for CSVEESSYEQYF.